These 32 T cell receptor beta chains came from one sample sequenced in a study of OX40 agonist ivuxolimab in advanced cancers. Clones were sequenced by immunoSEQ multiplex PCR, and TCRdb holds only the in-frame ones, with some missing. The sample shows about 61,000 clones, about four fifths of them seen only once. This material consisted of CD4+ or CD8+ T cells sorted from blood, taken in a trial of the OX40 agonist ivuxolimab. Receptors originate from an adult with an advanced solid tumor such as melanoma, head and neck, liver or kidney cancer.

DNA of the CDR3: TGTGCCAGCAGTTTATGGCTAGGGGCAGGGTCCTATAATTCACCCCTCCACTTT. Amino acids: CASSLWLGAGSYNSPLHF. The V gene is TRBV27, the J gene TRBJ1-6; TRBD1 is a possible D gene (5 bases). Germline V CDR1 and CDR2: MNHEY, SMNVEV (reference sequence). V shed 1 base and J shed 1 base, with 14 bases lying between them. The CDR3 totals 18 residues.

The chain carries TRBV29-1 and TRBJ2-1; 8 nucleotides line up with TRBD1. Trimming at V came to 4 bases and at J to 8 bases, leaving 7 bases not matched to a gene. Germline V CDR1 and CDR2: SQVTM, ANQGSEA. The CDR3 spans 13 residues. This chain's CDR3 is CSVVAGGFDEQFF. In DNA, the CDR3 is TGCAGCGTTGTGGCAGGGGGCTTTGATGAGCAGTTCTTC.

The gene calls are TRBV4-1 and TRBJ2-3; D gene unclear. CDR1 and CDR2 (germline): MGHRA, YSYEKL. The V and J ends lost 1 base and 7 bases respectively, with 3 bases between them. The CDR3 length is 11 residues. The CDR3 spells CASSQGYTQYF. The CDR3 DNA reads TGCGCCAGCAGCCAAGGGTATACGCAGTATTTT.

The chain couples TRBV7-2 to TRBJ1-3; no definite D call. Trimming removed 1 base at V and 6 bases at J, with 4 bases between. Germline V lookup: CDR1 SGHTA, CDR2 FQGNSA. This CDR3 spans 12 amino acids. In DNA, the CDR3 is TGTGCCAGCAGCTTAGTCCCAAACACCATATATTTT. Its protein product is CASSLVPNTIYF. The full variable domain, with the rest looked up from reference TRBV7-2 and TRBJ1-3, is GAGVSQSPSNKVTEKGKDVELRCDPISGHTALYWYRQSLGQGLEFLIYFQGNSAPDKSGLPSDRFSAERTGGSVSTLTIQRTQQEDSAVYLCASSLVPNTIYFGEGSWLTVV.

There are a few counts of this clone. CDR3: CASGRADTGELFF. The CDR3, as DNA: TGTGCCAGCGGGAGGGCCGACACCGGGGAGCTGTTTTTT. V is TRBV6-5 and J is TRBJ2-2; TRBD2 matches 7 bases. The germline V gene encodes CDR1 MNHEY and CDR2 SVGAGI. V was pared by 8 bases and J by 3 bases, with 3 bases of the junction left unmatched. This CDR3 contains 13 residues.

J is TRBJ1-5 and V is TRBV27; perhaps TRBD1 as D (5 bases). This CDR3 comprises 14 residues. Germline loops: CDR1 MNHEY, CDR2 SMNVEV (reference sequence). V gave up 5 bases and J gave up 6 bases, with 14 bases separating them. CDR3 amino acids: CASSPAGEGQPQHF. CDR3 nucleotide sequence: TGTGCCAGCAGTCCGGCGGGGGAAGGTCAGCCCCAGCATTTT.

In DNA form, the CDR3 reads TGTGCCATCAGGGGTAGCGGGTCGCGTACGGATACGCAGTATTTT. Encoded protein: CAIRGSGSRTDTQYF. The chain links TRBV10-3 to TRBJ2-3; 7 bases align to TRBD2. V was clipped by 6 bases and J by 6 bases; unmatched bases: 12. The CDR3 length is 15 residues. Germline assignment: CDR1 ENHRY and CDR2 SYGVKD.

The chain has TRBV18 and TRBJ2-1, with a weak D call TRBD1 (7 bases). The V end lost 5 bases, the J end lost 7 bases, and 12 bases lay between the germline ends. Looked up from germline, CDR1 is KGHSH and CDR2 is LQKENI. This CDR3 is built from 13 residues. The CDR3 is CASSEGAGNEQFF. The CDR3 region has the DNA TGTGCCAGCTCAGAGGGGGCGGGAAATGAGCAGTTCTTC.

There are a few counts of this clone. This rearrangement joins TRBV10-3 to TRBJ2-3; perhaps TRBD1 as D (8 bases). The length of the CDR3 is 15 residues. The V gene lost 8 bases and the J gene lost 3 bases, with 18 bases spanning the gap. Germline CDR1 is ENHRY and CDR2 is SYGVKD. This CDR3 reads CAIQGAGGLTDTQYF. The CDR3 region has the DNA TGTGCCATCCAGGGGGCCGGGGGGCTGACAGATACGCAGTATTTT.

The chain uses TRBV4-1 and TRBJ2-3; 10 nucleotides line up with TRBD2. The germline V gene encodes CDR1 MGHRA and CDR2 YSYEKL. The CDR3 runs 16 residues. Trimming took 4 bases from V and 1 from J; bases not matched to a gene: 5. The CDR3 reads CASSRYGTSGTDTQYF. CDR3 DNA: TGCGCCAGCAGCCGATACGGGACTAGCGGCACAGATACGCAGTATTTT.

This clone occurred a few times. V and J are TRBV2 and TRBJ1-1; D perhaps matches TRBD1 (5 bases). Germline V gives CDR1 SNHLY, CDR2 FYNNEI. Trimming left V 7 bases short and J 5 bases short, with 17 bases between. This CDR3 has 14 residues. CDR3 bases: TGTGCCAGCAAGGGGTTCACTACCTCGACTGAAGCTTTCTTT. Translating it yields CASKGFTTSTEAFF. Full variable domain (remainder filled in from reference TRBV2 and TRBJ1-1): EPEVTQTPSHQVTQMGQEVILRCVPISNHLYFYWYRQILGQKVEFLVSFYNNEISEKSEIFDDQFSVERPDGSNFTLKIRSTKLEDSAMYFCASKGFTTSTEAFFGQGTRLTVV.

This chain links TRBV12-5 with TRBJ2-1; D is possibly TRBD2 (6 bases). The V end was cut by 5 bases, the J end by 1 base, with 12 bases between. Germline loops: CDR1 LGHNT, CDR2 FRNRAP. The CDR3 totals 15 residues. DNA of the CDR3: TGTGCTAGTGGTGAGCGGGCTGGGTCCTACAATGAGCAGTTCTTC. Amino acids: CASGERAGSYNEQFF.

The rearrangement links TRBV4-1 to TRBJ2-1; TRBD1 matches at 10 bases. The CDR3 has 16 residues. From germline, CDR1 is MGHRA and CDR2 YSYEKL. Losses at the gene ends were 1 base for V and 4 bases for J; bases not matched to a gene: 4. CDR3 DNA sequence: TGCGCCAGCAGCCAAGGGAGACAGGGGGCTTACAATGAGCAGTTCTTC. Translated, it gives CASSQGRQGAYNEQFF.

The chain combines TRBV19 with TRBJ1-1; no firm D call. The germline CDR1 and CDR2 sequences are LNHDA and SQIVND (reference sequence). The CDR3 spans 11 residues. Trimming left V 3 bases short and J 11 bases short, with 10 bases between. The CDR3 region is CASSMRQGAFF. The CDR3 nucleotides read TGTGCCAGTAGTATGAGACAAGGGGCTTTCTTT.

V usage is TRBV27 and J usage is TRBJ2-1; 7 nucleotides match TRBD1. Germline CDR1 is MNHEY and CDR2 is SMNVEV (reference sequence). The J segment lost 0 bases and the V segment lost 3 bases, leaving 2 bases of the junction unmatched. This CDR3 contains 15 residues. Written as DNA, the CDR3 is TGTGCCAGCAGTTTCAGGGGGAACTCCTACAATGAGCAGTTCTTC. It specifies CASSFRGNSYNEQFF.

The chain is built from TRBV7-2 and TRBJ2-3; D may be TRBD2 (5 bases). This CDR3 is built from 15 residues. Germline assignment: CDR1 SGHTA and CDR2 FQGNSA. V shed 6 bases and J shed 0 bases, with 13 bases lying between them. The chain's CDR3 is CASSFSAQSTDTQYF. Written as DNA, the CDR3 is TGTGCCAGCAGTTTTAGCGCGCAAAGCACAGATACGCAGTATTTT.

The V and J genes are TRBV10-3 and TRBJ2-3, with D uncertain. Germline V lookup: CDR1 ENHRY, CDR2 SYGVKD. The CDR3 extends over 17 amino acids. V was trimmed by 3 bases and J by 1 base, leaving 17 bases between them. Here the CDR3 reads CAISDWRGQLGTDTQYF. The CDR3 nucleotides read TGTGCCATCAGTGACTGGCGTGGCCAGCTCGGCACAGATACGCAGTATTTT.

The chain is built from TRBV5-4 and TRBJ2-3, with D possibly TRBD2 on 6 matching bases. This CDR3 comprises 13 residues. Trimming took 5 bases from V and 6 from J, leaving 13 bases between them. Per the germline V gene, CDR1 is SGHNT and CDR2 is YYREEE (reference sequence). The CDR3 coding sequence is TGTGCCAGCAGTTCCGTTGGGACTGATACGCAGTATTTT. This translates into CASSSVGTDTQYF.

The chain employs TRBV19 and TRBJ2-7; D possibly corresponds to TRBD1 (6 bases). CDR3 size: 13 residues. Germline-derived CDR1 and CDR2 are LNHDA and SQIVND (reference sequence). V gave up 3 bases and J gave up 5 bases, with 11 bases separating them. The CDR3 coding sequence is TGTGCCAGTAGTATCGGACAGTTCGACGAGCAGTACTTC. This codes for CASSIGQFDEQYF.

The V call is TRBV16, the J call TRBJ1-4; no clear D. Germline loops: CDR1 KGHSY, CDR2 FQNENV. CDR3 size: 17 residues. V lost 2 bases, J lost 8 bases, and 21 bases lay in between. In DNA, the CDR3 is TGTGCCAGCAGCCAACGGACCGACGGCGGGGTGAACGAAAAACTGTTTTTT. Amino acids: CASSQRTDGGVNEKLFF.

A single count supports this clone. V usage is TRBV10-3 and J usage is TRBJ1-1, with 9 bases aligning to TRBD1. Per the germline V gene, CDR1 is ENHRY and CDR2 is SYGVKD. The CDR3 runs to 15 residues. The V and J ends lost 6 bases and 1 base, in that order; junction bases with no gene match: 6. The CDR3: CAIRPGQGPNTEAFF. CDR3 nucleotides: TGTGCCATCAGGCCGGGACAGGGCCCGAACACTGAAGCTTTCTTT.

The chain carries TRBV19 and TRBJ2-7; D is ambiguous. Germline V gene sequence: CDR1 LNHDA, CDR2 SQIVND (reference sequence). V dropped 6 bases and J dropped 6 bases, with 18 bases sitting between them. The CDR3 length is 14 residues. The CDR3 is CASSTSMESREQYF. The CDR3 coding sequence is TGTGCCAGTAGCACCTCTATGGAATCGCGCGAGCAGTACTTC.

This chain connects TRBV4-1 to TRBJ2-3; D gene ambiguous. Germline loops: CDR1 MGHRA, CDR2 YSYEKL. This CDR3 has 15 residues. V was clipped by 0 bases and J by 6 bases, with 13 bases between them. The CDR3 region is CASSQDRWVGDTQYF. Written as DNA, the CDR3 is TGCGCCAGCAGCCAAGATCGGTGGGTGGGGGATACGCAGTATTTT.

This clone was picked up a small number of times. DNA of the CDR3: TGTGCCAGCAGACGGCGGGACAGCGACACCGGGGAGCTGTTTTTT. This gives the protein CASRRRDSDTGELFF. The chain carries TRBV6-6 and TRBJ2-2, with D maybe TRBD1 (7 bases). The CDR3 consists of 15 residues. Per the germline V gene, CDR1 is MNHNY and CDR2 is SVGAGI (reference sequence). V was shortened by 6 bases and J by 3 bases, with 14 bases between the two germline ends.

V is TRBV7-3 and J is TRBJ2-2; the match to TRBD2 covers 7 bases. In germline, CDR1 is SGHTA, CDR2 FQGTGA. Trimming removed 5 bases from V and 4 bases from J; junction bases left unmatched: 10. The CDR3 has 16 residues. The CDR3 spells CASSPTSARSTGELFF. The CDR3 DNA is TGTGCCAGCAGCCCCACTAGCGCCAGGAGCACCGGGGAGCTGTTTTTT.

The chain employs TRBV6-1 and TRBJ2-1; 8 bases fit TRBD2. Losses at the gene ends were 6 bases for V and 7 bases for J; bases not matched to a gene: 5. The CDR3 sequence is 13 residues long. Germline-derived CDR1 and CDR2 are MNHNS and SASEGT. The CDR3 nucleotides are TGTGCCAGCAGAGAGCGGGAGTTTAATGAGCAGTTCTTC. Translation gives CASREREFNEQFF.

This sequence joins TRBV5-1 and TRBJ2-7; D is unclear. CDR3 length: 16 amino acids. CDR1 and CDR2 from the germline V gene are SGHRS and YFSETQ. Trimming took off 0 bases at V and 2 bases at J, with 15 bases between the two ends. The CDR3 protein is CASSLAVGADAYEQYF. CDR3 bases: TGCGCCAGCAGCTTGGCCGTCGGCGCAGATGCCTACGAGCAGTACTTC.

The chain recombines TRBV28 with TRBJ2-7; no firm D call. The V end lost 2 bases, the J end lost 0 bases, and 8 bases lay between the germline ends. CDR1 is MDHEN, CDR2 SYDVKM, per germline. The CDR3 is 14 residues long. The CDR3 DNA follows: TGTGCCAGCAGTTTAGCCCGGCCCTCCTACGAGCAGTACTTC. It translates to CASSLARPSYEQYF.

The chain combines TRBV9 with TRBJ1-4, with D possibly being TRBD1 (5 bases). V lost 0 bases to trimming and J lost 8 bases, with 8 bases between them. Germline lookup yields CDR1 SGDLS and CDR2 YYNGEE. The CDR3 has 13 residues. This CDR3 reads CASSVAGDEKLFF. The CDR3 region has the DNA TGTGCCAGCAGCGTAGCCGGGGACGAAAAACTGTTTTTT.

This chain connects TRBV9 to TRBJ2-3; 8 bases are a match to TRBD2. Germline loops: CDR1 SGDLS, CDR2 YYNGEE. The V gene end was trimmed by 5 bases and the J gene end by 3 bases; junction bases not matched to a gene: 8. This CDR3 region has 15 residues. The CDR3 spells CASSNVAGGTDTQYF. The CDR3 DNA is TGTGCCAGCAGTAACGTGGCGGGGGGAACAGATACGCAGTATTTT.

The gene calls are TRBV5-1 and TRBJ2-5; D is unresolved. The germline V gene encodes CDR1 SGHRS and CDR2 YFSETQ. This CDR3 is built from 15 residues. V was pared by 6 bases and J by 0 bases, with 15 bases between. CDR3 sequence: CASTIVGVDQETQYF. DNA of the CDR3: TGCGCCAGCACCATTGTTGGGGTGGACCAAGAGACCCAGTACTTC.

The chain has TRBV7-9 and TRBJ2-3, with a weak D call TRBD2 (5 bases). The CDR3 extends over 14 amino acids. The germline V and J ends were trimmed by 1 base and 5 bases, with 10 bases remaining between them. Germline V gene lookup returns CDR1 SEHNR and CDR2 FQNEAQ (reference sequence). CDR3 in DNA: TGTGCCAGCAGCTTAGGAGCCGAGGGAGATACGCAGTATTTT. Translated: CASSLGAEGDTQYF. The full variable domain, with the rest looked up from reference TRBV7-9 and TRBJ2-3, is DTGVSQNPRHKITKRGQNVTFRCDPISEHNRLYWYRQTLGQGPEFLTYFQNEAQLEKSRLLSDRFSAERPKGSFSTLEIQRTEQGDSAMYLCASSLGAEGDTQYFGPGTRLTVL.